Presented here are 14 T cell receptor beta chains from one specimen sequenced in a study of prognosis after radiotherapy for stage I lung cancer. The study amplified the TCR beta CDR3 region from genomic DNA. This amplification was carried out by two rounds of multiplex PCR. First-round PCR amplification was performed with primers specific to each TRBV and TRBJ gene. TCRdb recomputed calls from the multiplex PCR reads with MiXCR, one row per CDR3 protein. The repertoire holds 12,000 or so distinct CDR3 sequences, over 35% seen once, with roughly half in the top ten. This material consisted of PBMCs, taken before or after stereotactic body radiation therapy (not recorded which). Receptor source: a donor over 45 with non-small cell lung cancer.

This clonotype showed up many times. This chain joins TRBV12-3 or TRBV12-4 and TRBJ2-5; 10 bases are a match to TRBD1. Germline trimming cut 2 bases from V and 7 bases from J; bases unmatched to any gene: 7. The length of the CDR3 is 15 residues. CDR3 amino acids: CASSLKGQGSGTQYF. CDR3 bases: TGTGCCAGCAGTTTAAAGGGACAGGGGTCGGGGACCCAGTACTTC.

This clonotype was seen ten or more times. The V and J genes are TRBV28 and TRBJ1-3; D is uncertain. The germline V gene encodes CDR1 MDHEN and CDR2 SYDVKM. The CDR3 consists of 13 residues. V was shortened by 8 bases and J by 0 bases, with 8 bases between the two germline ends. CDR3 residues: CASLGSSGNTIYF. DNA for the CDR3: TGTGCCAGCCTGGGATCCTCTGGAAACACCATATATTTT. Drawing the rest from reference TRBV28 and TRBJ1-3, the complete variable domain is DVKVTQSSRYLVKRTGEKVFLECVQDMDHENMFWYRQDPGLGLRLIYFSYDVKMKEKGDIPEGYSVSREKKERFSLILESASTNQTSMYLCASLGSSGNTIYFGEGSWLTVV.

The chain has TRBV11-3 and TRBJ1-5; perhaps TRBD1 as D (5 bases). Germline lookup yields CDR1 SGHNT and CDR2 YENEEA. The length of the CDR3 is 17 residues. With 4 bases removed from V and 1 base from J, the gap between germline ends came to 17 bases. This chain's CDR3 is CASSSTVRVGSNQPQHF. Here the CDR3 DNA reads TGTGCCAGCAGCTCGACCGTCAGGGTTGGCAGCAATCAGCCCCAGCATTTT.

This clonotype was observed at least ten times. The chain combines TRBV3-1 with TRBJ2-3; 9 bases match TRBD2. Germline V gene sequence: CDR1 LGHDT, CDR2 YNNKEL (reference sequence). The CDR3 extends over 18 amino acids. Trimming took 1 base from V and 4 from J; bases not matched to a gene: 12. CDR3 amino acids: CASSQASLGVAGADTQYF. The CDR3 DNA reads as TGTGCCAGCAGCCAAGCTTCTCTCGGGGTAGCGGGGGCAGATACGCAGTATTTT.

This clonotype was seen repeatedly, ten times or more. The genes are TRBV7-2 and TRBJ2-7; tentative D call: TRBD1 (5 bases). This CDR3 is 13 amino acids long. CDR1 is SGHTA and CDR2 is FQGNSA in the germline V gene. The germline V and J ends were trimmed by 1 base and 5 bases, with 9 bases remaining between them. In nucleotides, the CDR3 is TGTGCCAGCAGCTTAGTACAGGTTCACGAGCAGTACTTC. Its translation: CASSLVQVHEQYF.

Ten or more counts support this clonotype. The rearrangement joins TRBV6-1 to TRBJ2-3; weak D call: TRBD2 (5 bases). The V and J ends lost 7 bases and 4 bases respectively, with 21 bases between them. CDR1 and CDR2 (germline): MNHNS, SASEGT. CDR3 length: 16 amino acids. CDR3 protein: CASTPRRESRADTQYF. CDR3 sequence (DNA): TGTGCCAGCACCCCAAGAAGGGAGTCCCGGGCAGATACGCAGTATTTT.

The chain is built from TRBV18 and TRBJ2-7; D is possibly TRBD1 (5 bases). CDR1 and CDR2 (germline): KGHSH, LQKENI. V dropped 3 bases and J dropped 2 bases, with 14 bases sitting between them. This CDR3 contains 15 residues. CDR3 in DNA: TGTGCCAGCTCACCCACCCGACAGAAAACCTACGAGCAGTACTTC. This sequence encodes CASSPTRQKTYEQYF.

A word on this clonotype: This likely reflects a read error, since a far larger clone is one base away. This is likely a read error, given that the CDR3 carries no conserved phenylalanine or tryptophan at its end. This chain uses TRBV6-1 with TRBJ1-2, with D unclear. Germline loops: CDR1 MNHNS, CDR2 SASEGT. This CDR3 is built from 13 residues. V was trimmed by 3 bases and J by 4 bases, leaving 9 bases between them. The CDR3 DNA sequence: TGTGCCAGCAGTGAGGGTCTATTCTATGGCTACACCTTA. Its translation is CASSEGLFYGYTL.

At least ten counts were recorded for this clonotype. CDR3 residues: CASSAGWSYTF. Written as DNA, the CDR3 is TGTGCCAGCAGCGCAGGTTGGAGCTACACCTTC. The chain couples TRBV12-3 or TRBV12-4 to TRBJ1-2; D is unclear. V shed 6 bases and J shed 9 bases, with 11 bases lying between them. CDR3 size: 11 residues.

With regard to this clonotype: Its ends do not fully match the called genes, so a read error is possible. This chain joins TRBV5-1 and TRBJ1-3, with no clear D. This CDR3 has 13 residues. Germline-derived CDR1 and CDR2 are SGHRS and YFSETQ. The CDR3 DNA is TGCGCAAGCAGCTTCGACTTAAGAAACACCATATATTTT. Protein: CASSFDLRNTIYF.

This clonotype was picked up many times. The chain couples TRBV7-3 to TRBJ2-3; 7 nucleotides line up with TRBD1. Trimming removed 1 base from V and 1 base from J; junction bases left unmatched: 2. The CDR3 covers 15 residues. The germline CDR1 and CDR2 sequences are SGHTA and FQGTGA. The CDR3 DNA reads as TGTGCCAGCAGCTTAAGACAGGGAGGCACAGATACGCAGTATTTT. Translated: CASSLRQGGTDTQYF.

This clonotype occurred many times. This chain links TRBV19 with TRBJ2-5, with TRBD2 identical over 7 bases. In germline, CDR1 is LNHDA, CDR2 SQIVND (reference sequence). With 4 bases clipped from V and 3 bases from J, the junction kept 8 bases outside the gene matches. There are 15 residues in the CDR3. The CDR3 is CASSKFRGEKETQYF. CDR3 sequence (DNA): TGTGCCAGTAGTAAGTTTCGGGGGGAGAAAGAGACCCAGTACTTC. The entire variable domain, with the rest obtained from reference TRBV19 and TRBJ2-5, is as follows: DGGITQSPKYLFRKEGQNVTLSCEQNLNHDAMYWYRQDPGQGLRLIYYSQIVNDFQKGDIAEGYSVSREKKESFPLTVTSAQKNPTAFYLCASSKFRGEKETQYFGPGTRLLVL.

The chain carries TRBV7-2 and TRBJ2-2; TRBD1 or TRBD2 may be the D gene (5 bases each). CDR3 length equals 15 residues. Trimming took off 4 bases at V and 5 bases at J, with 14 bases between the two ends. CDR1 is SGHTA and CDR2 is FQGNSA in the germline V gene. The CDR3 coding sequence is TGTGCCAGCAGCTCACAGGACTGGCGAACCGGGGAGCTGTTTTTT. It yields the protein CASSSQDWRTGELFF.

About this clonotype: This likely stems from a read error, as it lies one base from a far larger clone. This chain links TRBV7-6 with TRBJ2-1, with D possibly matching TRBD2 (6 bases). The germline CDR1 and CDR2 sequences are SGHVS and FNYEAQ. The CDR3 is made up of 15 amino acids. Trimming removed 3 bases at V and 5 bases at J, with 14 bases between. Here the CDR3 reads CASSFLARQNNEQFF. In nucleotides, the CDR3 is TGTGCCAGCAGCTTCCTAGCGAGACAGAACAATGAGCAGTTCTTC.